This TCR beta chain was observed in a study of read filtering for tumor transcriptome and immune sequencing. Whole-study context: R-ISS stage counts were roughly eight for I, approximately 16 for II, roughly seven for III.

The CDR3 contains 14 residues. J lost 4 bases, V lost 5 bases, and 4 bases had no gene match. Germline loops: CDR1 SGHAT, CDR2 FQNNGV. This library used roughly 430 ng RNA and molecular barcoded adaptors spanning alpha/delta and beta/gamma chains. TCRdb reanalysed the reads using MiXCR and keeps one entry per CDR3 protein. The data show 100,000 to 150,000 distinct CDR3 sequences, 13% seen once. This clonotype was recorded a few times. Sequenced: a population of CD138-negative cells sorted from bone marrow. The source is a donor aged 40 or over with multiple myeloma. This rearrangement joins TRBV11-2 to TRBJ2-5; 10 bases agree with TRBD2. This chain's CDR3 is CASSHRLAGETQYF. The CDR3 DNA follows: TGTGCCAGCAGCCACCGACTAGCGGGAGAGACCCAGTACTTC.